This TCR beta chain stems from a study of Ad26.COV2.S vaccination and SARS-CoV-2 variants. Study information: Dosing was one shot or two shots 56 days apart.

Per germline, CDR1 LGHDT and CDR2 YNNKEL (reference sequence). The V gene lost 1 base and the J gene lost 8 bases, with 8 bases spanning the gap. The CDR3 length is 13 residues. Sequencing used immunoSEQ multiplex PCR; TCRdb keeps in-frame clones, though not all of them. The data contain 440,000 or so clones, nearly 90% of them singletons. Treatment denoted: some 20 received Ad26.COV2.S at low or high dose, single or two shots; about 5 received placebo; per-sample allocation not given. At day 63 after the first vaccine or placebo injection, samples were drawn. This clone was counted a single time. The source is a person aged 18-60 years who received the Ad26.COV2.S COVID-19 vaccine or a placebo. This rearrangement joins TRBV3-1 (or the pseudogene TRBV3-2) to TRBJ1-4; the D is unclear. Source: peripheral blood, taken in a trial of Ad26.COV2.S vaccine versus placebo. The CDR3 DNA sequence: TGTGCCAGCAGCCAAGTGGGCAGCGAAAAACTGTTTTTT. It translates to CASSQVGSEKLFF.